This TCR beta chain originates from a study of blood T cell repertoires in COVID-19. Turning to the study itself: Both acute and convalescent COVID-19 samples were obtained from the United States, Italy and Spain.

The V and J ends lost 8 bases and 4 bases, in that order; junction bases with no gene match: 10. The germline gives CDR1 MNHEY, CDR2 SVGAGI. There are 14 residues in the CDR3. Original processing methods: Reference gene primer amplification in the assay estimated nucleated cell counts. Data came from immunoSEQ multiplex PCR; TCRdb stores just in-frame clones and leaves some out. Clone size and V and J calls were adopted from that table, with D and trimming inferred from the DNA. The table shows about 260,000 clones, with around nine tenths occurring only once. Patients of the Seattle cohort, enrolled during active infection, were followed longitudinally.

The genes are TRBV6-5 and TRBJ1-2; 7 bases are shared with TRBD1. The sequencing sample was made of peripheral blood. The TCR comes from a woman aged 30 to 39 with COVID-19, enrolled during active disease. The CDR3 here is CASGTGQTLYGYTF. Written as DNA, the CDR3 is TGTGCCAGCGGGACGGGACAGACTCTCTATGGCTACACCTTC.